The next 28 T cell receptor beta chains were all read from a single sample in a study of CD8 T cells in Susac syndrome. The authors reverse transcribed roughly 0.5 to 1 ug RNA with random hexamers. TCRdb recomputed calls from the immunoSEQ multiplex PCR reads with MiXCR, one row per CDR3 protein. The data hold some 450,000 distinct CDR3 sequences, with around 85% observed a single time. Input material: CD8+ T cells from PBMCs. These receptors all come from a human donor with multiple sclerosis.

The CDR3 reads CAAHSHTEAFF. CDR3 sequence (DNA): TGTGCCGCGCACTCCCACACTGAAGCTTTCTTT. This chain uses TRBV27 with TRBJ1-1; D not resolved. Trimming pared 11 bases from V and 3 bases from J, leaving 10 bases between. The CDR3 extends over 11 amino acids. Germline assignment: CDR1 MNHEY and CDR2 SMNVEV (reference sequence).

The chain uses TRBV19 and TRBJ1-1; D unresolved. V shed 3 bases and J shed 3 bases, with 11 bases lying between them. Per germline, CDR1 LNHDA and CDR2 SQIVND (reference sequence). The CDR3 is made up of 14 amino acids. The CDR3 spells CASSISLDYTEAFF. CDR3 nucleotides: TGTGCCAGTAGTATCTCCCTAGATTACACTGAAGCTTTCTTT.

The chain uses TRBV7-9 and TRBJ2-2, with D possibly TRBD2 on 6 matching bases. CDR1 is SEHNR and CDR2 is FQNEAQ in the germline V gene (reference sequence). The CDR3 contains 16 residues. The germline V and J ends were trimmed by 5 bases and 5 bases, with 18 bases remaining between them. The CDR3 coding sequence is TGTGCCAGCAGCCCCTTGGAGGGTTCGGGGACCGGGGAGCTGTTTTTT. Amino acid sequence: CASSPLEGSGTGELFF.

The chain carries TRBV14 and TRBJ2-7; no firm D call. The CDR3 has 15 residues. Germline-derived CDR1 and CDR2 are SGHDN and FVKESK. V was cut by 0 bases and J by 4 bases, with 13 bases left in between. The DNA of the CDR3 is TGTGCCAGCAGCCAAGATGTAGGCGGTTTTTACGAGCAGTACTTC. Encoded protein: CASSQDVGGFYEQYF.

CDR3 protein: CASSSVDGEQYF. The CDR3 DNA reads as TGTGCCAGCAGCTCAGTCGACGGAGAGCAGTACTTC. The rearrangement joins TRBV5-5 to TRBJ2-7; D is ambiguous. The germline V gene encodes CDR1 SGHKS and CDR2 YYEKEE (reference sequence). V lost 3 bases to trimming and J lost 7 bases, with 11 bases between them. The length of the CDR3 is 12 residues.

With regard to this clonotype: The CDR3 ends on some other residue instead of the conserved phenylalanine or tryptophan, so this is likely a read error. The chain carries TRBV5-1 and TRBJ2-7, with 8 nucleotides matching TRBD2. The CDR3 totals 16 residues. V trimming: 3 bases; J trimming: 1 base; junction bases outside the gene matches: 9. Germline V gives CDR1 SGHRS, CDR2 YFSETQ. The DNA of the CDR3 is TGCGCCAGCAGCTCTCCGGGACTAGGTCCTTCCTACGAGCAGTACCTC. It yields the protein CASSSPGLGPSYEQYL.

This CDR3 is CASSLSGGMHTDTQYF. The CDR3 bases are TGTGCCAGCAGTTTATCTGGCGGGATGCACACAGATACGCAGTATTTT. The chain uses TRBV27 and TRBJ2-3, with a possible D match to TRBD2 (6 bases). The CDR3 totals 16 residues. Germline CDR1 and CDR2: MNHEY and SMNVEV (reference sequence). The ends were cut back, 0 bases at V and 2 bases at J, with 12 bases in the middle.

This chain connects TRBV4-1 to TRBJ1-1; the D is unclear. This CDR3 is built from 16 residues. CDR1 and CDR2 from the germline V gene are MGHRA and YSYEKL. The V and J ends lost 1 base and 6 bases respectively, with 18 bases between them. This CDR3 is CASSQVLGGSSAEAFF. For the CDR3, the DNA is TGCGCCAGCAGCCAAGTTTTGGGTGGGAGTTCGGCTGAAGCTTTCTTT.

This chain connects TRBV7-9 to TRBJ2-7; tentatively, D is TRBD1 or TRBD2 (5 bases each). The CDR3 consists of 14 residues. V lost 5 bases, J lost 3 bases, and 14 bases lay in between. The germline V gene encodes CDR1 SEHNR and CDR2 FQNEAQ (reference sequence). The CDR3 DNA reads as TGTGCCAGCAGCAACCGGGACGGCAACTACGAGCAGTACTTC. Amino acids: CASSNRDGNYEQYF.

CDR3 in DNA: TGTGCTAGTGGTTTGGTGTCCAGGGTAAACTATGGCTACACCTTC. Protein: CASGLVSRVNYGYTF. V usage is TRBV12-5 and J usage is TRBJ1-2, with a weak D call TRBD1 (5 bases). Trimming shortened V by 0 bases and J by 2 bases, and 10 bases separated the two germline ends. This CDR3 has 15 amino acids. CDR1 is LGHNT and CDR2 is FRNRAP in the germline V gene.

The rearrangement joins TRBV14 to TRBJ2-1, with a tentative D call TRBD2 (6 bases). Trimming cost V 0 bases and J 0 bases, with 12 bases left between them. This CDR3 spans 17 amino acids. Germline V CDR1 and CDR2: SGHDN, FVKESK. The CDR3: CASSQDKGGDSYNEQFF. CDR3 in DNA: TGTGCCAGCAGCCAAGATAAGGGCGGGGACTCCTACAATGAGCAGTTCTTC.

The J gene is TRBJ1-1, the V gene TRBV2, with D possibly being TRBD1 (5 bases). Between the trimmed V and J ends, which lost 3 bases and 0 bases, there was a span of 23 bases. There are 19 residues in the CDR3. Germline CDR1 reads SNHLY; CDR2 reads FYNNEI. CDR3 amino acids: CASSDVLGVRATLNTEAFF. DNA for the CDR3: TGTGCCAGCAGTGATGTCTTGGGGGTCCGTGCGACGTTGAACACTGAAGCTTTCTTT.

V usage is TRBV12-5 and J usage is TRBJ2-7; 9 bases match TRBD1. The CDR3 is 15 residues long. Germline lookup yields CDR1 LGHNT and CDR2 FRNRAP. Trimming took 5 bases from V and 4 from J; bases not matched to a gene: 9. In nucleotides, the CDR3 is TGTGCTAGTGGTCCGCCGGACAGGGGAGGTTACGAGCAGTACTTC. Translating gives CASGPPDRGGYEQYF.

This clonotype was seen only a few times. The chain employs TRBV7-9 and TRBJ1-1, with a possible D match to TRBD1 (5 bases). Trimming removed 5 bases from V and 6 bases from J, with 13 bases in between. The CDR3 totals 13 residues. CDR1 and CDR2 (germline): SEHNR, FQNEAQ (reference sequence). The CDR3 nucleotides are TGTGCCAGCAGCCCCCAGGGATTCCCTGAAGCTTTCTTT. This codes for CASSPQGFPEAFF. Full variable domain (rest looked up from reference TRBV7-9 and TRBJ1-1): DTGVSQNPRHKITKRGQNVTFRCDPISEHNRLYWYRQTLGQGPEFLTYFQNEAQLEKSRLLSDRFSAERPKGSFSTLEIQRTEQGDSAMYLCASSPQGFPEAFFGQGTRLTVV.

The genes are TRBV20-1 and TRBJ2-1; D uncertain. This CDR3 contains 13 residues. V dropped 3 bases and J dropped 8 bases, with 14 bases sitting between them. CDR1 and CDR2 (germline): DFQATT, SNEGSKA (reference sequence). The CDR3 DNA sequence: TGCAGTGCTAGCGATTTGGCCTTCGATGAGCAGTTCTTC. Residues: CSASDLAFDEQFF.

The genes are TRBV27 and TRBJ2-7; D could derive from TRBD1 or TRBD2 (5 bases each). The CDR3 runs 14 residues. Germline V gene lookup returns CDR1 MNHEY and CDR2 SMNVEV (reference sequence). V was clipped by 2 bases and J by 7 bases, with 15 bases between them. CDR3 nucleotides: TGTGCCAGCAGTTTAAATATGGGGCCGGGAGAGCAGTACTTC. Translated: CASSLNMGPGEQYF.

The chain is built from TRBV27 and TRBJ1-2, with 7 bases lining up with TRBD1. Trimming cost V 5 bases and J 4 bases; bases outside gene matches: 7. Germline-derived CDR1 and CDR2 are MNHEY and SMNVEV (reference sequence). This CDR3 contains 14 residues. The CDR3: CASSPGGPSYGYTF. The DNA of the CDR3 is TGTGCCAGCAGTCCAGGGGGGCCCTCCTATGGCTACACCTTC.

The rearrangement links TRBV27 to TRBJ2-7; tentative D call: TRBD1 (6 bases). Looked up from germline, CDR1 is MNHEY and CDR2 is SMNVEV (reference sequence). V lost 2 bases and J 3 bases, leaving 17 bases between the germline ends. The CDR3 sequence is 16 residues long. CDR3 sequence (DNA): TGTGCCAGCAGTTTAAGCGGTCAGGGGACCAACTACGAGCAGTACTTC. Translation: CASSLSGQGTNYEQYF.

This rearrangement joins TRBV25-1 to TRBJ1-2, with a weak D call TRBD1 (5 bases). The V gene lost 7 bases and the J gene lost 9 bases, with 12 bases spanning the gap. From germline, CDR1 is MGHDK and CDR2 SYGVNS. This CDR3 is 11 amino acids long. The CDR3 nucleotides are TGTGCCAGCATAGAAGGGGCTAGCTACACCTTC. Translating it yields CASIEGASYTF.

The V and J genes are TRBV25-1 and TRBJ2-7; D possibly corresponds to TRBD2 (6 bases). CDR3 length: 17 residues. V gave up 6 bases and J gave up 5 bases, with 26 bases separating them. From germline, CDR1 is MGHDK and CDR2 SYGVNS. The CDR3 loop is CASRGTSAGSGVHEQYF. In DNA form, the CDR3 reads TGTGCCAGCAGGGGAACCTCGGCTGGATCGGGAGTCCACGAGCAGTACTTC.

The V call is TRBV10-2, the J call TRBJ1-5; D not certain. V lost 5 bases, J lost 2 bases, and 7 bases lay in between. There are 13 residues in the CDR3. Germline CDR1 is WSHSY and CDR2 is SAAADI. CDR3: CASSPVGNQPQHF. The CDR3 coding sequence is TGCGCCAGCAGTCCAGTGGGCAATCAGCCCCAGCATTTT.

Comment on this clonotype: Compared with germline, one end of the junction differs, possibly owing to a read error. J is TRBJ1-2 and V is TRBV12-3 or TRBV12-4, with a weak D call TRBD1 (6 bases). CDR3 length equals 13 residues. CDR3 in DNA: TGTGCCAGCAGTTTAACAGGGAACTTTGGCTACACCTTC. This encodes CASSLTGNFGYTF.

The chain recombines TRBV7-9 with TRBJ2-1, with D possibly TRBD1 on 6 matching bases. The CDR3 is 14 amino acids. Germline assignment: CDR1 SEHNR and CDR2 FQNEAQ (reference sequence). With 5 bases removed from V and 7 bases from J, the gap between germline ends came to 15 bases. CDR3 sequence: CASSQPDSENEQFF. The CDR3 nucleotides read TGTGCCAGCAGCCAACCGGACAGCGAGAATGAGCAGTTCTTC.

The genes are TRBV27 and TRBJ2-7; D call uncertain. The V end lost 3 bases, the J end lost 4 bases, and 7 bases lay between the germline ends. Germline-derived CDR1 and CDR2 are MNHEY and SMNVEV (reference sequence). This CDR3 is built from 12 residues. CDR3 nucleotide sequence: TGTGCCAGCAGTTTTTATGGGTACGAGCAGTACTTC. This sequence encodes CASSFYGYEQYF.

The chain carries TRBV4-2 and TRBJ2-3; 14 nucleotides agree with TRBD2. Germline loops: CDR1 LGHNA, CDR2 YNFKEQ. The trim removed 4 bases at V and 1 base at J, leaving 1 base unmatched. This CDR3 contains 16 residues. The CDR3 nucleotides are TGTGCCAGCAGCCCGGGACTAGCGGGGGGCACAGATACGCAGTATTTT. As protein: CASSPGLAGGTDTQYF.

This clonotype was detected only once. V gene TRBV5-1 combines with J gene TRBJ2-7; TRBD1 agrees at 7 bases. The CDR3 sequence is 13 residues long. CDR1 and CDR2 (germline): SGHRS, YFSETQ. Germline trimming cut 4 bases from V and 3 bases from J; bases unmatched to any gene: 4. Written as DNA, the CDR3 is TGCGCCAGCAGCGGGGACAGAGTCTACGAGCAGTACTTC. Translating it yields CASSGDRVYEQYF.

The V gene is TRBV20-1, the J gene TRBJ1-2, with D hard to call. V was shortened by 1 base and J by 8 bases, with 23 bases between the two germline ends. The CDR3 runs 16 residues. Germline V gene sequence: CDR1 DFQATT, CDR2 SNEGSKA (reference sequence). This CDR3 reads CSARVLVERVDSGYTF. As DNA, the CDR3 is TGCAGTGCTAGAGTGTTAGTCGAAAGGGTCGATAGCGGCTACACCTTC.

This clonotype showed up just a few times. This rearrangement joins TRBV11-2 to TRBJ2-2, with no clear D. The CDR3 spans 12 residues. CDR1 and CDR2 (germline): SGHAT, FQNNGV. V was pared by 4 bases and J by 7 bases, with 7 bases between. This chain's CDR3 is CASSSLSGELFF. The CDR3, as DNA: TGTGCCAGCAGCTCACTGAGCGGGGAGCTGTTTTTT.